These 23 T cell receptor beta chains originate from one sample sequenced in a study of patients and donors after allogeneic stem cell transplantation. TCRdb recomputed calls from the RT-PCR reads with MiXCR, one row per CDR3 protein. This table holds about 39,000 distinct CDR3 sequences, about 30% found once. The material sequenced was blood, either unsorted or a sorted T cell fraction (not recorded which). These receptors were taken from a human donor who was either an allogeneic HSCT recipient or a stem cell or donor lymphocyte infusion donor (not recorded which). It is not recorded whose cells these are; they may come from a transplant donor.

V is TRBV20-1 and J is TRBJ2-1; 7 bases are a match to TRBD2. CDR3 size: 17 residues. CDR1 DFQATT and CDR2 SNEGSKA come from the germline V gene (reference sequence). V lost 3 bases and J lost 1; bases outside the gene matches: 12. The CDR3 here is CSASGVVGGHSYNEQFF. In DNA, the CDR3 is TGCAGTGCTAGTGGAGTAGTGGGAGGGCATTCCTACAATGAGCAGTTCTTC.

The genes are TRBV9 and TRBJ2-3; 7 bases line up with TRBD1. The V and J ends lost 4 bases and 3 bases, in that order; junction bases with no gene match: 11. The CDR3 is made up of 16 amino acids. CDR1 is SGDLS, CDR2 YYNGEE, per germline. CDR3 region: CASSSSVDRFTDTQYF. In nucleotides, the CDR3 is TGTGCCAGCAGCTCCTCTGTGGACAGGTTTACAGATACGCAGTATTTT.

This clonotype was detected only a few times. The chain combines TRBV12-3 or TRBV12-4 with TRBJ2-3; D not resolved. The V and J ends lost 2 bases and 4 bases respectively, with 1 base between them. This CDR3 has 11 amino acids. The CDR3 nucleotides read TGTGCCAGCAGTTTATCAGATACGCAGTATTTT. Amino acid sequence: CASSLSDTQYF.

This clonotype has more than one count but fewer than ten. This chain uses TRBV12-3 or TRBV12-4 with TRBJ1-3; D gene unclear. The CDR3 length is 12 residues. Trimming pared 4 bases from V and 8 bases from J, leaving 9 bases between. The CDR3 DNA is TGTGCCAGCAGTTACGGGTTGGACACCATATATTTT. Translated: CASSYGLDTIYF.

The rearrangement joins TRBV7-2 to TRBJ2-5, with D tentatively TRBD1 (6 bases). The CDR3 has 14 amino acids. V was cut by 0 bases and J by 5 bases, with 10 bases left in between. Germline V gene sequence: CDR1 SGHTA, CDR2 FQGNSA. CDR3 protein: CASSLAGGRETQYF. CDR3 DNA sequence: TGTGCCAGCAGCTTAGCAGGGGGTCGGGAGACCCAGTACTTC.

This clonotype came up a few times. The rearrangement joins TRBV20-1 to TRBJ2-3; D tentatively reads TRBD1 or TRBD2 (5 bases each). This CDR3 comprises 20 residues. Germline V gives CDR1 DFQATT, CDR2 SNEGSKA (reference sequence). Trimming stripped 1 base from V and 2 bases from J, with 28 bases between. The CDR3 protein is CSARVWVLGVPGTSTDTQYF. Written as DNA, the CDR3 is TGCAGTGCTAGAGTATGGGTACTAGGGGTCCCTGGGACCTCCACAGATACGCAGTATTTT.

The chain joins TRBV7-3 to TRBJ2-3; D not resolved. Per the germline V gene, CDR1 is SGHTA and CDR2 is FQGTGA. The CDR3 is 14 amino acids. The V end lost 2 bases, the J end lost 6 bases, and 12 bases lay between the germline ends. The CDR3 bases are TGTGCCAGCAGCTTAGAATCCAGCAGGGATACGCAGTATTTT. It encodes CASSLESSRDTQYF.

In this sample, this clonotype turned up a few times. The chain uses TRBV6-6 and TRBJ1-4, with TRBD1 as a possible D gene (6 bases). Germline V gives CDR1 MNHNY, CDR2 SVGAGI (reference sequence). The CDR3 has 15 residues. V was cut by 6 bases and J by 3 bases, with 14 bases left in between. The CDR3 protein is CASSPRGPANEKLFF. The CDR3 coding sequence is TGTGCCAGCAGCCCCAGGGGACCGGCTAATGAAAAACTGTTTTTT.

This clonotype showed up just a few times. The genes are TRBV5-1 and TRBJ2-3, with D tentatively TRBD1 (5 bases). V was clipped by 1 base and J by 2 bases, with 17 bases between them. Germline loops: CDR1 SGHRS, CDR2 YFSETQ. This CDR3 has 17 amino acids. The DNA of the CDR3 is TGCGCCAGCAGCTTGAGGGGAAGTCAAGCCTACACAGATACGCAGTATTTT. This translates into CASSLRGSQAYTDTQYF.

The genes are TRBV7-9 and TRBJ2-1, with D unclear. This CDR3 comprises 15 residues. V was cut by 4 bases and J by 3 bases, with 13 bases left in between. Germline CDR1 SEHNR, CDR2 FQNEAQ (reference sequence). Written as DNA, the CDR3 is TGTGCCAGCAGCTCCTGGCAGGCAGTCTACAATGAGCAGTTCTTC. Residues: CASSSWQAVYNEQFF.

The V and J genes are TRBV7-2 and TRBJ2-5, with 9 nucleotides matching TRBD2. The trim removed 4 bases at V and 3 bases at J, leaving 6 bases unmatched. This CDR3 region has 15 residues. In germline, CDR1 is SGHTA, CDR2 FQGNSA. CDR3 protein: CASSSELAGKETQYF. In nucleotides, the CDR3 is TGTGCCAGCAGCTCCGAACTAGCGGGTAAAGAGACCCAGTACTTC.

The chain links TRBV7-8 to TRBJ1-5, with D unclear. The CDR3 is 12 residues long. Trimming removed 2 bases at V and 5 bases at J, with 4 bases between. CDR1 and CDR2 from the germline V gene are SGHVS and FQNEAQ. CDR3 loop: CASSLTYQPQHF. CDR3 sequence (DNA): TGTGCCAGCAGCTTAACGTATCAGCCCCAGCATTTT.

The V call is TRBV20-1, the J call TRBJ1-6; D is perhaps TRBD1 (6 bases). From germline, CDR1 is DFQATT and CDR2 SNEGSKA (reference sequence). The CDR3 spans 14 residues. V was clipped by 3 bases and J by 8 bases, with 14 bases between them. For the CDR3, the DNA is TGCAGTGCTAGGAGGACAGCCAGGGATTCACCCCTCCACTTT. Translating it yields CSARRTARDSPLHF.

The sample holds many counts of this clonotype. The DNA for the CDR3 is TGTGCCAGCAGTGCTGGACCCGCGAGGCACGAGCAGTACTTC. This codes for CASSAGPARHEQYF. V gene TRBV27 combines with J gene TRBJ2-7; D is undetermined. Per the germline V gene, CDR1 is MNHEY and CDR2 is SMNVEV (reference sequence). Trimming left V 5 bases short and J 5 bases short, with 16 bases between. The CDR3 is made up of 14 amino acids.

This clonotype came up many times. J is TRBJ1-5 and V is TRBV20-1; D remains ambiguous. The CDR3 length is 14 residues. CDR1 is DFQATT and CDR2 is SNEGSKA in the germline V gene (reference sequence). V dropped 0 bases and J dropped 0 bases, with 6 bases sitting between them. Written as DNA, the CDR3 is TGCAGTGCTAGAGATGCCCGTAGCAATCAGCCCCAGCATTTT. This translates into CSARDARSNQPQHF.

There are a few counts of this clonotype. Written as DNA, the CDR3 is TGCGCCAGCAGCCAAATTGGGACAGGGGGCTCGAACACTGAAGCTTTCTTT. It is translated as CASSQIGTGGSNTEAFF. The gene calls are TRBV5-1 and TRBJ1-1; the match to TRBD1 covers 12 bases. The junction had 8 bases not matched to a gene; V was cut back by 4 bases and J by 1 base. The CDR3 extends over 17 amino acids. Germline values: CDR1 SGHRS, CDR2 YFSETQ.

In this sample, this clonotype turned up a few times. V usage is TRBV7-9 and J usage is TRBJ1-1; 7 bases match TRBD1. The CDR3 has 14 residues. V gave up 3 bases and J gave up 0 bases; unmatched junction bases: 1. Germline assignment: CDR1 SEHNR and CDR2 FQNEAQ (reference sequence). DNA of the CDR3: TGTGCCAGCAGCTTGACAGGGCTGAACACTGAAGCTTTCTTT. Encoded protein: CASSLTGLNTEAFF.

The chain joins TRBV28 to TRBJ2-1; TRBD2 matches at 9 bases. CDR1 and CDR2 (germline): MDHEN, SYDVKM. Trimming cost V 8 bases and J 8 bases; bases outside gene matches: 10. The length of the CDR3 is 14 residues. The DNA for the CDR3 is TGTGCCAGCTCCTTAGCGGGAGTGTTCGATGAGCAGTTCTTC. It codes for CASSLAGVFDEQFF.

The rearrangement uses TRBV11-2 and TRBJ2-2; weak D call: TRBD1 (6 bases). The V gene lost 1 base and the J gene lost 6 bases, with 18 bases spanning the gap. This CDR3 is 17 amino acids long. CDR1 is SGHAT, CDR2 FQNNGV, per germline. CDR3 amino acids: CASSLAAGTLGPGELFF. The CDR3 nucleotides are TGTGCCAGCAGCTTAGCCGCCGGGACACTTGGACCCGGGGAGCTGTTTTTT.

The chain uses TRBV10-3 and TRBJ2-6; D possibly uses TRBD1 or TRBD2 (5 bases each). This CDR3 contains 18 residues. Germline V gene lookup returns CDR1 ENHRY and CDR2 SYGVKD. V lost 5 bases to trimming and J lost 0 bases, with 17 bases between them. CDR3: CAISPRDGGSSGANVLTF. The DNA for the CDR3 is TGTGCCATCAGTCCTCGGGACGGAGGCAGCTCTGGGGCCAACGTCCTGACTTTC.

This clonotype was seen ten or more times. This chain connects TRBV7-2 to TRBJ1-1, with 7 bases fitting TRBD1. Germline CDR1 reads SGHTA; CDR2 reads FQGNSA. V lost 1 base to trimming and J lost 3 bases; unmatched junction nucleotides: 2. The CDR3 is 14 residues long. CDR3 nucleotide sequence: TGTGCCAGCAGCTTAGAGGGGGCTCACACTGAAGCTTTCTTT. This gives the protein CASSLEGAHTEAFF.

The chain employs TRBV7-9 and TRBJ2-7; the match to TRBD2 covers 10 bases. Unmatched junction bases numbered 2, after V lost 3 bases and J lost 6 bases. This CDR3 is built from 13 residues. CDR1 SEHNR and CDR2 FQNEAQ come from the germline V gene (reference sequence). CDR3 sequence reads: CASSFPSGSEQYF. The DNA for the CDR3 is TGTGCCAGCAGCTTCCCTAGCGGGAGCGAGCAGTACTTC.

V gene TRBV7-9 combines with J gene TRBJ1-1; weak D call: TRBD1 (5 bases). V was trimmed by 3 bases and J by 0 bases, leaving 11 bases between them. The CDR3 extends over 15 amino acids. From germline, CDR1 is SEHNR and CDR2 FQNEAQ (reference sequence). The CDR3 nucleotides read TGTGCCAGCAGCTTCCAAGGGGAAATGAACACTGAAGCTTTCTTT. Protein sequence: CASSFQGEMNTEAFF.